This T cell receptor (beta chain) stems from a study of blood T cell repertoires in COVID-19. As for the study in general: Sites in the United States, Italy and Spain provided acute and convalescent COVID-19 samples. PBMCs, B-cell-depleted T cells, or T cells provided the cDNA or gDNA that made up the material.

Authors' analysis steps: Estimation of nucleated cell counts was performed using reference gene primer amplification. The assay was immunoSEQ multiplex PCR, and TCRdb's table has in-frame clones only and misses some. V, J and clone size are taken as reported in that table, and D and trimming were inferred from the DNA itself. The sample records 150,000 to 180,000 clones, roughly nine tenths being singletons. V lost 5 bases and J lost 3, with 8 bases in between. Per germline, CDR1 SGHTS and CDR2 YDEGEE. The CDR3 runs 12 residues. The sample comprised peripheral blood. This chain links TRBV5-8 with TRBJ1-1; D not certain. The TCR originated in a woman between 65 and 79 years old with acute or convalescent COVID-19. The CDR3 sequence is CASSTTYTEAFF. The CDR3 region has the DNA TGTGCCAGCAGTACCACTTACACTGAAGCTTTCTTT.